This T cell receptor beta chain originates from a study of T cell repertoires in cytomegalovirus infection. Overall study: The study used recently identified HLA-C-restricted and well-studied HLA-B-restricted CMV epitopes. Indications of both CMV infection and matching HLA type were provided by public TCR beta signatures.

General observations from the study: CMV-specific TCR beta clonotypes restricted by HLA-C dominated the ex vivo response.

TCRdb recomputed calls from the reads with MiXCR, one row per CDR3 protein. The profile shows 50,000 to 65,000 distinct CDR3 sequences, around 20% of them singletons. Germline V lookup: CDR1 SGHDT, CDR2 YYEEEE. The CDR3 is 20 residues long. The V segment lost 4 bases and the J segment 8 bases; nucleotides outside the gene matches: 19. A note on this clonotype: Its antigen is still unknown.

The clonotype comes from a human donor in good health (CMV status not recorded). Some clones in this sample may be carry-over from other donors' samples. This material consisted of CD8+ T cells from cultured PBMCs, taken from culture after CMV antigen stimulation. The chain uses TRBV5-6 and TRBJ2-1; 15 bases map to TRBD2. The CDR3 nucleotides read TGTGCCAGCAGCCTCCTGCTGACTAATGGACTAGCGGGGGGGCGGGATGAGCAGTTCTTC. Its translation: CASSLLLTNGLAGGRDEQFF.